This TCR beta chain originates from a study of shared clonotypes between healthy human individuals. To note about this clone: No antigen is known for it.

Overall study results and limits: Generation probability values for non-shared clonotypes were lower than those for clonotypes shared by all four donors. Approximately 5.1% was the fraction of naive CD4 clonotypes found shared across a handful of donors.

CD45RO-negative, CCR7-positively selected cells formed the naive CD8 fraction, excluding terminally differentiated effector memory CD45RA+ cells. All donors qualified as healthy HIV-negative adults and had experienced no recent acute infections or vaccinations. Several immunoSEQ plates received, in even portions, the genomic DNA of each subset. Generated by immunoSEQ multiplex PCR, the TCRdb table keeps only in-frame clones and is missing some. Seen here are about 580,000 clones, roughly 98% observed once, and the top ten hold roughly 0.29%. CDR3 length: 14 amino acids. V was cut by 3 bases and J by 10 bases, with 17 bases left in between. CDR1 SGHRS and CDR2 YFSETQ come from the germline V gene.

V and J are TRBV5-1 and TRBJ2-1; possible D gene TRBD2, 5 bases. Input material: naive CD8+ T cells sorted from blood. The TCR comes from a man under 40 in good health. CDR3 DNA sequence: TGCGCCAGCAGCTACCAGTCGGTGAGAGGGGAGCAGTTCTTC. Translated: CASSYQSVRGEQFF.